The next 15 T cell receptor beta chains were all read from a single sample in a study of cytomegalovirus exposure and HLA in healthy donors. PCR primers comprised 60 Vbeta and 13 Jbeta primers. Generated by immunoSEQ multiplex PCR, the TCRdb table keeps only in-frame clones and is missing some. Found here are about 180,000 clones, under 90% of them singletons; the top ten hold less than 9%. Input material: PBMCs. These receptors were taken from a man aged 25 to 45 in good health and CMV-seropositive.

The gene calls are TRBV18 and TRBJ1-2; D not certain. V lost 2 bases, J lost 0 bases, and 10 bases lay in between. The V gene's germline CDR1 is KGHSH and CDR2 LQKENI. The CDR3 contains 15 residues. Here the CDR3 DNA reads TGTGCCAGCTCACCATCCGAGGCAGCTAACTATGGCTACACCTTC. This encodes CASSPSEAANYGYTF. Drawing the rest from reference TRBV18 and TRBJ1-2, the complete variable domain is NAGVMQNPRHLVRRRGQEARLRCSPMKGHSHVYWYRQLPEEGLKFMVYLQKENIIDESGMPKERFSAEFPKEGPSILRIQQVVRGDSAAYFCASSPSEAANYGYTFGSGTRLTVV.

The chain carries TRBV6-5 and TRBJ1-4, with D tentatively TRBD1 (6 bases). Trimming stripped 5 bases from V and 8 bases from J, with 12 bases between. CDR3 length: 13 amino acids. CDR1 is MNHEY and CDR2 is SVGAGI in the germline V gene. CDR3 DNA: TGTGCCAGCAGTAACAGGGAATACGAAAAACTGTTTTTT. It yields the protein CASSNREYEKLFF.

The CDR3 region is CASSYSGTRSTEAFF. CDR3 in DNA: TGTGCCAGCAGTTACTCAGGGACACGGAGCACTGAAGCTTTCTTT. J is TRBJ1-1 and V is TRBV6-5, with D perhaps TRBD1 (6 bases). Between the trimmed V and J ends, which lost 0 bases and 4 bases, there was a span of 12 bases. This CDR3 spans 15 amino acids. Germline CDR1 is MNHEY and CDR2 is SVGAGI.

The rearrangement uses TRBV6-5 and TRBJ1-2; 9 bases agree with TRBD1. Germline CDR1 reads MNHEY; CDR2 reads SVGAGI. V lost 8 bases to trimming and J lost 5 bases; unmatched junction nucleotides: 6. The CDR3 sequence is 13 residues long. The CDR3 protein is CASGRDRAYGYTF. DNA of the CDR3: TGTGCCAGCGGGAGGGACAGGGCATATGGCTACACCTTC.

The rearrangement joins TRBV7-8 to TRBJ2-3, with 9 bases fitting TRBD2. The CDR3 has 14 amino acids. V lost 2 bases and J lost 6; bases outside the gene matches: 3. The V gene's germline CDR1 is SGHVS and CDR2 FQNEAQ. The CDR3 is CASSLFAGGDTQYF. Here the CDR3 DNA reads TGTGCCAGCAGCTTATTTGCGGGAGGGGATACGCAGTATTTT.

The J gene is TRBJ1-6, the V gene TRBV28; D is perhaps TRBD1 (5 bases). V was shortened by 10 bases and J by 6 bases, with 16 bases between the two germline ends. Germline CDR1 and CDR2: MDHEN and SYDVKM. This CDR3 has 14 amino acids. CDR3: CAICLTAGNSPLHF. CDR3 DNA sequence: TGTGCCATCTGCTTGACAGCGGGTAATTCACCCCTCCACTTT.

The table lists this clone with a few counts. The CDR3, as DNA: TGTGCCAGCAGTTACACGCGGGGGTCCTCCTACGAGCAGTACTTC. It is translated as CASSYTRGSSYEQYF. The chain uses TRBV6-5 and TRBJ2-7; TRBD2 matches 7 bases. The CDR3 is 15 amino acids. The J segment lost 0 bases and the V segment lost 2 bases, leaving 4 bases of the junction unmatched. Germline V gives CDR1 MNHEY, CDR2 SVGAGI.

This clone was observed once. The chain combines TRBV11-2 with TRBJ1-1; 7 positions match TRBD1. The CDR3 length is 15 residues. Per the germline V gene, CDR1 is SGHAT and CDR2 is FQNNGV. The junction had 8 bases not matched to a gene; V was cut back by 5 bases and J by 2 bases. CDR3 loop: CASSTGRTGNTEAFF. CDR3 DNA sequence: TGTGCCAGCAGCACCGGTAGGACAGGCAACACTGAAGCTTTCTTT. The entire variable domain, with the rest obtained from reference TRBV11-2 and TRBJ1-1, is as follows: EAGVAQSPRYKIIEKRQSVAFWCNPISGHATLYWYQQILGQGPKLLIQFQNNGVVDDSQLPKDRFSAERLKGVDSTLKIQPAKLEDSAVYLCASSTGRTGNTEAFFGQGTRLTVV.

The chain combines TRBV27 with TRBJ1-2; 9 bases agree with TRBD1. V was clipped by 6 bases and J by 4 bases; unmatched bases: 6. From germline, CDR1 is MNHEY and CDR2 SMNVEV (reference sequence). The CDR3 consists of 14 residues. The CDR3 DNA reads as TGTGCCAGCAGCTCCGGGACAGGGCTCTATGGCTACACCTTC. Protein product: CASSSGTGLYGYTF.

CDR3 DNA sequence: TGTGCCAGCAGGGGGCCGGGTGGCTACACCTTC. Its translation: CASRGPGGYTF. This chain links TRBV4-2 with TRBJ1-2, with D perhaps matching TRBD1 (5 bases). The CDR3 spans 11 residues. Trimming removed 6 bases at V and 7 bases at J, with 9 bases between. Germline CDR1 LGHNA, CDR2 YNFKEQ.

Comment on this clone: Other DNA sequences in the same sample also yield this CDR3. The chain recombines TRBV5-8 with TRBJ1-5; TRBD1 might be the D (6 bases). The germline gives CDR1 SGHTS, CDR2 YDEGEE. Trimming left V 2 bases short and J 0 bases short, with 9 bases between. The CDR3 sequence is 15 residues long. DNA of the CDR3: TGTGCCAGCAGCTTTCAGGGGTATAGCAATCAGCCCCAGCATTTT. Translating it yields CASSFQGYSNQPQHF.

To note about this clone: Compared with germline, one end of the junction differs, possibly owing to a read error. The gene calls are TRBV2 and TRBJ1-2; TRBD1 agrees at 7 bases. The CDR3 is made up of 17 amino acids. Germline V gene sequence: CDR1 SNHLY, CDR2 FYNNEI. CDR3 in amino acids: CASFSPVQGIRGYGCTF. The CDR3 nucleotides are TGTGCCAGCTTCTCCCCGGTACAGGGGATCAGGGGCTATGGCTGCACCTTC.

V usage is TRBV6-6 and J usage is TRBJ2-2; D uncertain. Trimming removed 8 bases at V and 1 base at J, with 11 bases between. This CDR3 is 14 amino acids long. Germline assignment: CDR1 MNHNY and CDR2 SVGAGI (reference sequence). In nucleotides, the CDR3 is TGTGCCAGCCAGCCTGGGCGGAACACCGGGGAGCTGTTTTTT. Encoded protein: CASQPGRNTGELFF.

This sequence joins TRBV7-9 and TRBJ2-2; 9 bases map to TRBD1. CDR3 length equals 18 residues. The J segment lost 1 base and the V segment lost 5 bases, leaving 11 bases of the junction unmatched. CDR1 and CDR2 (germline): SEHNR, FQNEAQ (reference sequence). The CDR3 sequence is CASSGRTGAPLNTGELFF. The CDR3 nucleotides are TGTGCCAGCAGCGGAAGGACAGGGGCACCTCTGAACACCGGGGAGCTGTTTTTT.

This clone was observed a few times. The chain joins TRBV14 to TRBJ2-7; 11 bases are a match to TRBD2. CDR3 size: 16 residues. V lost 3 bases to trimming and J lost 2 bases; unmatched junction nucleotides: 6. The V gene's germline CDR1 is SGHDN and CDR2 FVKESK. CDR3 region: CASSHPGTSGTYEQYF. Here the CDR3 DNA reads TGTGCCAGCAGCCACCCCGGGACTAGCGGCACCTACGAGCAGTACTTC.